One T cell receptor (beta chain) is described in this entry. Its antigen remains unidentified. Assay used: immunoSEQ multiplex PCR; TCRdb lists only in-frame clones, some missing. Counted here are some 100,000 clones, about 91% occurring once; the ten biggest clones make up roughly 2.5%. The sample originates from a study of siplizumab effects on memory and regulatory T cells. Whole-study results and caveats: Controls had approximately 25% Treg-derived mappable alloreactive CD4+ clones on average, versus about 70% with siplizumab. Greater diversity than memory cells seemed evident in naive T cells, which also appeared to be major alloresponse contributors.

Trimming removed 4 bases from V and 2 bases from J; junction bases left unmatched: 9. The CDR3 covers 17 residues. CDR1 LGHNA and CDR2 YNFKEQ come from the germline V gene. The chain couples TRBV4-2 to TRBJ2-7, with 12 nucleotides matching TRBD2. This sequence was found in a human donor in good health. Some clones in this sample may be carry-over from other donors' samples. The sequencing sample was made of CD4+ T cells sorted from blood. CDR3 bases: TGTGCCAGCAGCCCCCAACCGACTAGCGGGGGAGCCTACGAGCAGTACTTC. Its protein is CASSPQPTSGGAYEQYF.